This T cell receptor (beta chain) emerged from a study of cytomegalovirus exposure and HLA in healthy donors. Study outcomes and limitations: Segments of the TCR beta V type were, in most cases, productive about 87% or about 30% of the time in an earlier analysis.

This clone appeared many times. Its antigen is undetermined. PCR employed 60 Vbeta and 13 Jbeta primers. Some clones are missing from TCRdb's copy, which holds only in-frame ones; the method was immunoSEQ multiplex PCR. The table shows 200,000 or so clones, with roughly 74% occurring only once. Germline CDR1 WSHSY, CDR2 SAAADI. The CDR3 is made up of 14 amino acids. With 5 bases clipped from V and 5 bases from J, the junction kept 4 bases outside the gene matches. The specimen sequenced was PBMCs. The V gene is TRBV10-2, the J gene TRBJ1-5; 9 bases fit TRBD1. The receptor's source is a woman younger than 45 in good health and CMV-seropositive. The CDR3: CASSWTGADQPQHF. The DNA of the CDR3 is TGCGCCAGCAGTTGGACAGGGGCAGATCAGCCCCAGCATTTT.